A single TCR beta chain is shown here with its context. Its antigen is not identified. Profiled with immunoSEQ multiplex PCR; TCRdb holds only in-frame clones, not every one. The sample has more than 5,000 clones; about 81% are singletons. The ends were cut back, 3 bases at V and 6 bases at J, with 17 bases in the middle. Per the germline V gene, CDR1 is MGHRA and CDR2 is YSYEKL. The CDR3 runs 15 residues. The entry originates in a study of immune evolution from preneoplasia to lung adenocarcinoma. Study-wide points: Normal lung had the highest top T cell clone frequencies. Later-stage lesions seemingly showed higher T cell density and diversity than normal lung.

Each case's diagnosis was confirmed by two pathologists on H&E. The sequenced sample consisted of FFPE invasive lung adenocarcinoma tissue. J is TRBJ1-2 and V is TRBV4-1; no definite D call. The TCR originated in a person between 45 and 65 years old with lung adenocarcinoma. This chain's CDR3 is CASSHPGRADHGYTF. The DNA for the CDR3 is TGCGCCAGCAGCCACCCCGGTAGGGCCGACCATGGCTACACCTTC.